This T cell receptor beta chain was retrieved from a study of cytomegalovirus exposure and HLA in healthy donors. Study conclusions and caveats: Reports showed the classifier diagnosing cytomegalovirus status with high specificity and sensitivity. Cytomegalovirus-associated status was assigned to 150 to 200 TCR beta chains.

There are 15 residues in the CDR3. The V end was cut by 4 bases, the J end by 1 base, with 14 bases between. Germline V lookup: CDR1 SGHKS, CDR2 YYEKEE (reference sequence). Details on this clone: The antigen remains undetermined.

With 60 Vbeta and 13 Jbeta primers, the PCR was carried out. Clones were read by immunoSEQ multiplex PCR, and TCRdb kept only the in-frame ones, dropping some. The sample lists approximately 190,000 clones, around 88% occurring once. The rearrangement uses TRBV5-5 and TRBJ1-1; D gene ambiguous. The receptor was derived from a middle-aged man in good health and CMV-seropositive. The sequenced material came from PBMCs. The chain's CDR3 is CASSPLLRGNTEAFF. The CDR3 coding sequence is TGTGCCAGCAGCCCCCTCTTGCGAGGGAACACTGAAGCTTTCTTT.